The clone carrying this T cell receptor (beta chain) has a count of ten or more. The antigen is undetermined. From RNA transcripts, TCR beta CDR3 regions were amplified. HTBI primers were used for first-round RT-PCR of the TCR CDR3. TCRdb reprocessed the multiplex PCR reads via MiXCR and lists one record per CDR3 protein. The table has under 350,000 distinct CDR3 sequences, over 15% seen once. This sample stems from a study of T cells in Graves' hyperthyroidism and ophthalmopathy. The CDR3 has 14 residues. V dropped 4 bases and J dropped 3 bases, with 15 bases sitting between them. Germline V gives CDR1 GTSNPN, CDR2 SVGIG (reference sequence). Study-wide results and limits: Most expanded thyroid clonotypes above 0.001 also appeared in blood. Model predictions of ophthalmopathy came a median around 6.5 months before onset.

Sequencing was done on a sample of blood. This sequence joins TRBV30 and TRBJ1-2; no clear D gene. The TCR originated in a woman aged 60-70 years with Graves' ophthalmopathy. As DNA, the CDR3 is TGTGCCTGGAACTCGGAGTCGGGTCACTATGGCTACACCTTC. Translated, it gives CAWNSESGHYGYTF.